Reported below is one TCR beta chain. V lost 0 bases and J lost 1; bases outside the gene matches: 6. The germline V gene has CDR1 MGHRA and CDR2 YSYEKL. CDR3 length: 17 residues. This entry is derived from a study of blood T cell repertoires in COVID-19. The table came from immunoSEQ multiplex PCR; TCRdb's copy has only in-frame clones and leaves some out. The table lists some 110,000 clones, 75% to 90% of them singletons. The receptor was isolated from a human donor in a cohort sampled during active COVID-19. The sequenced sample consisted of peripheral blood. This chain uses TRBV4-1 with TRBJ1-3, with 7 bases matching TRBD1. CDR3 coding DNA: TGCGCCAGCAGCCAAGATCGCGGCAGGGGGTCTGGAAACACCATATATTTT. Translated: CASSQDRGRGSGNTIYF.